What follows are 17 T cell receptor beta chains derived from one specimen sequenced in a study of blood T cell repertoires in COVID-19. Some clones are missing from TCRdb's copy, which holds only in-frame ones; the method was immunoSEQ multiplex PCR. The table records approximately 170,000 clones, 86% of them present only once. Sequencing was carried out using peripheral blood. These receptors came from a man aged 65 to 85 with acute or convalescent COVID-19.

The rearrangement links TRBV10-3 to TRBJ1-4, with 12 bases aligning to TRBD1. The length of the CDR3 is 13 residues. V shed 6 bases and J 7 bases; nucleotides not matched to a gene: 0. Germline V CDR1 and CDR2: ENHRY, SYGVKD. CDR3 protein: CAIRGQGAEKLFF. The CDR3 region has the DNA TGTGCCATCAGGGGACAGGGGGCTGAAAAACTGTTTTTT.

The rearrangement links TRBV9 to TRBJ1-5, with D perhaps TRBD1 (5 bases). The CDR3 is made up of 16 amino acids. The germline gives CDR1 SGDLS, CDR2 YYNGEE. The ends were cut back, 3 bases at V and 4 bases at J, with 17 bases in the middle. This CDR3 reads CASSGTRRGRNQPQHF. The CDR3 DNA reads TGTGCCAGCAGCGGAACCCGAAGGGGAAGGAATCAGCCCCAGCATTTT.

The rearrangement uses TRBV27 and TRBJ2-7, with D possibly being TRBD2 (6 bases). CDR1 is MNHEY, CDR2 SMNVEV, per germline (reference sequence). This CDR3 is 15 amino acids long. Trimming took 3 bases from V and 2 from J, leaving 14 bases between them. The CDR3 loop reads CASSFTGLAPYEQYF. Here the CDR3 DNA reads TGTGCCAGCAGTTTTACGGGACTTGCACCCTACGAGCAGTACTTC.

The chain employs TRBV11-2 and TRBJ1-6, with a tentative D call TRBD1 (5 bases). The CDR3 is 14 amino acids. The V end lost 3 bases, the J end lost 7 bases, and 10 bases lay between the germline ends. Per germline, CDR1 SGHAT and CDR2 FQNNGV. Here the CDR3 reads CASSLGLTNSPLHF. The CDR3 region has the DNA TGTGCCAGCAGCTTGGGACTGACGAATTCACCCCTCCACTTT. Drawing the rest from reference TRBV11-2 and TRBJ1-6, the complete variable domain is EAGVAQSPRYKIIEKRQSVAFWCNPISGHATLYWYQQILGQGPKLLIQFQNNGVVDDSQLPKDRFSAERLKGVDSTLKIQPAKLEDSAVYLCASSLGLTNSPLHFGNGTRLTVT.

The rearrangement links TRBV2 to TRBJ1-5; the D gene is possibly TRBD1 (5 bases). Germline-derived CDR1 and CDR2 are SNHLY and FYNNEI. Between the trimmed V and J ends, which lost 4 bases and 7 bases, there was a span of 8 bases. CDR3 length equals 12 residues. DNA of the CDR3: TGTGCCAGCAGTGGCAGGGTCCAGCCCCAGCATTTT. Amino acids: CASSGRVQPQHF. Supplemented by reference TRBV2 and TRBJ1-5, the full variable domain reads EPEVTQTPSHQVTQMGQEVILRCVPISNHLYFYWYRQILGQKVEFLVSFYNNEISEKSEIFDDQFSVERPDGSNFTLKIRSTKLEDSAMYFCASSGRVQPQHFGDGTRLSIL.

The chain has TRBV6-1 and TRBJ1-5, with D uncertain. The ends were cut back, 1 base at V and 7 bases at J, with 14 bases in the middle. The CDR3 loop spans 15 amino acids. CDR1 and CDR2 from the germline V gene are MNHNS and SASEGT. CDR3 sequence: CASSEVGFRGQPQHF. The CDR3 nucleotides are TGTGCCAGCAGTGAAGTAGGGTTCCGAGGGCAGCCCCAGCATTTT.

In this sample, this clone turned up a few times. The genes are TRBV7-9 and TRBJ2-7; possibly TRBD1 for D (6 bases). This CDR3 contains 15 residues. Trimming removed 6 bases at V and 1 base at J, with 16 bases between. CDR1 is SEHNR, CDR2 FQNEAQ, per germline (reference sequence). CDR3 nucleotides: TGTGCCAGCAGTCTCACGGGACAACTTTCCTACGAGCAGTACTTC. Translating it yields CASSLTGQLSYEQYF.

CDR3 DNA: TGTGCCAGCAGCTCCGACAGGAATCAGCCCCAGCATTTT. Its translation: CASSSDRNQPQHF. This chain links TRBV7-2 with TRBJ1-5; tentatively, D is TRBD1 (6 bases). V shed 4 bases and J shed 4 bases, with 8 bases lying between them. This CDR3 comprises 13 residues. In germline, CDR1 is SGHTA, CDR2 FQGNSA. The complete variable domain, with remaining parts taken from reference TRBV7-2 and TRBJ1-5, reads GAGVSQSPSNKVTEKGKDVELRCDPISGHTALYWYRQSLGQGLEFLIYFQGNSAPDKSGLPSDRFSAERTGGSVSTLTIQRTQQEDSAVYLCASSSDRNQPQHFGDGTRLSIL.

The CDR3 protein is CADGEGGQAVSPLHF. The CDR3 region has the DNA TGTGCCGACGGGGAAGGGGGACAGGCGGTTTCACCCCTCCACTTT. This chain connects TRBV2 to TRBJ1-6; TRBD1 aligns across 8 bases. The J segment lost 9 bases and the V segment lost 11 bases, leaving 15 bases of the junction unmatched. The CDR3 contains 15 residues. From germline, CDR1 is SNHLY and CDR2 FYNNEI.

This clone was seen once. The CDR3 sequence: CAWGISNYGYTF. DNA of the CDR3: TGTGCCTGGGGGATCAGTAACTATGGCTACACCTTC. The V gene is TRBV30, the J gene TRBJ1-2; D gene unclear. CDR3 length: 12 residues. Germline V gene data show CDR1 as GTSNPN and CDR2 as SVGIG (reference sequence). V was clipped by 5 bases and J by 1 base, with 8 bases between them.

The rearrangement uses TRBV29-1 and TRBJ1-1; maybe TRBD1 (6 bases). Looked up from germline, CDR1 is SQVTM and CDR2 is ANQGSEA. The CDR3 loop spans 13 amino acids. Trimming stripped 6 bases from V and 4 bases from J, with 15 bases between. DNA for the CDR3: TGCAGCGTCACAACGACAGGTCGCACTGAAGCTTTCTTT. Protein: CSVTTTGRTEAFF.

The chain couples TRBV10-1 to TRBJ2-5; D might be TRBD2 (5 bases). The CDR3 is 13 residues long. The germline gives CDR1 WNHNN, CDR2 SYGVQD (reference sequence). The germline V and J ends were trimmed by 2 bases and 5 bases, with 9 bases remaining between them. The CDR3 sequence is CASSESGVETQYF. The CDR3 DNA sequence: TGCGCCAGCAGTGAGAGCGGCGTGGAGACCCAGTACTTC.

The DNA for the CDR3 is TGCGCCAGCAGCTTGGAAAAAACAGGGTGGGGTGAAGCTTTCTTT. This codes for CASSLEKTGWGEAFF. The chain employs TRBV5-1 and TRBJ1-1; D may be TRBD1 (6 bases). V dropped 0 bases and J dropped 7 bases, with 16 bases sitting between them. Germline V gene sequence: CDR1 SGHRS, CDR2 YFSETQ. This CDR3 comprises 15 residues.

The gene calls are TRBV28 and TRBJ1-6; 11 bases are a match to TRBD1. This CDR3 comprises 16 residues. V trimming: 6 bases; J trimming: 10 bases; junction bases outside the gene matches: 11. The germline V gene encodes CDR1 MDHEN and CDR2 SYDVKM. The CDR3 coding sequence is TGTGCCAGCAGGAGAGAGGGACAGGGGGTAGGGTCACCCCTCCACTTT. It translates to CASRREGQGVGSPLHF.

The chain links TRBV25-1 to TRBJ1-2, with 11 bases matching TRBD1. The CDR3 extends over 12 amino acids. V was pared by 5 bases and J by 10 bases, with 3 bases of the junction left unmatched. The germline V gene has CDR1 MGHDK and CDR2 SYGVNS. The CDR3 loop is CASSPDRGHYTF. DNA of the CDR3: TGTGCCAGCAGTCCGGACAGGGGGCACTACACCTTC.

This clone has a single count. V and J are TRBV6-5 and TRBJ2-1; D is perhaps TRBD1 (5 bases). V was pared by 6 bases and J by 6 bases, with 9 bases between. Germline loops: CDR1 MNHEY, CDR2 SVGAGI. The CDR3 is made up of 12 amino acids. Here the CDR3 DNA reads TGTGCCAGCAGCCCAGGGTTCAATGAGCAGTTCTTC. It encodes CASSPGFNEQFF.

A single count supports this clone. The chain carries TRBV28 and TRBJ1-2; weak D call: TRBD1 (6 bases). Deletions cut 1 base from V and 0 bases from J, with 12 bases between. Germline lookup yields CDR1 MDHEN and CDR2 SYDVKM. The CDR3 has 16 residues. CDR3 sequence (DNA): TGTGCCAGCAGTTTATTCAGGACAGCCCCTAACTATGGCTACACCTTC. Translated, it gives CASSLFRTAPNYGYTF.